The 18 T cell receptor beta chains given below trace back to one sample, sequenced in a study of CD8 T cells in ankylosing spondylitis. TCRdb used MiXCR to reprocess the 5' RACE reads, holding one entry per CDR3 protein. The table includes about 42,000 distinct CDR3 sequences, more than 3% detected once. The sequenced sample consisted of blood, either unsorted or a sorted T cell fraction (not recorded which). The origin of the receptors is a female donor with ankylosing spondylitis or in good health (not recorded which).

This clonotype was seen ten or more times. The rearrangement uses TRBV9 and TRBJ1-2; perhaps TRBD1 as D (6 bases). The CDR3 length is 11 residues. Germline V CDR1 and CDR2: SGDLS, YYNGEE. V lost 2 bases and J lost 9, with 8 bases in between. CDR3 DNA: TGTGCCAGCAGCGTGGACAGCAGCTACACCTTC. This translates into CASSVDSSYTF.

The chain uses TRBV9 and TRBJ2-5, with 7 bases matching TRBD2. V shed 3 bases and J 5 bases; nucleotides not matched to a gene: 10. There are 15 residues in the CDR3. From germline, CDR1 is SGDLS and CDR2 YYNGEE. Written as DNA, the CDR3 is TGTGCCAGCAGCGCACTGACTAGCCGTCGGGAGACCCAGTACTTC. Its translation: CASSALTSRRETQYF.

This clonotype was seen ten or more times. The chain uses TRBV9 and TRBJ1-6, with no clear D. The length of the CDR3 is 15 residues. The ends were cut back, 0 bases at V and 7 bases at J, with 11 bases in the middle. Germline V gene data show CDR1 as SGDLS and CDR2 as YYNGEE. The CDR3 region has the DNA TGTGCCAGCAGCGTAGAGGTCAGCACAAATTCACCCCTCCACTTT. Encoded protein: CASSVEVSTNSPLHF. The full variable domain, its missing parts supplied by reference TRBV9 and TRBJ1-6, is DSGVTQTPKHLITATGQRVTLRCSPRSGDLSVYWYQQSLDQGLQFLIQYYNGEERAKGNILERFSAQQFPDLHSELNLSSLELGDSALYFCASSVEVSTNSPLHFGNGTRLTVT.

This clonotype occurred many times. The chain combines TRBV9 with TRBJ1-1, with a weak D call TRBD1 (5 bases). CDR3 length: 14 residues. Trimming cost V 4 bases and J 2 bases, with 12 bases left between them. Germline CDR1 and CDR2: SGDLS and YYNGEE. The CDR3 loop reads CASSLTTANTEAFF. CDR3 sequence (DNA): TGTGCCAGCAGCCTCACGACAGCCAACACTGAAGCTTTCTTT.

The chain employs TRBV9 and TRBJ2-7, with 7 bases that match TRBD2. The germline V gene has CDR1 SGDLS and CDR2 YYNGEE. Germline trimming cut 3 bases from V and 3 bases from J; bases unmatched to any gene: 3. This CDR3 is 13 amino acids long. In nucleotides, the CDR3 is TGTGCCAGCAGCGGTGCTAGCGGCTACGAGCAGTACTTC. It translates to CASSGASGYEQYF.

This clonotype showed up many times. This chain links TRBV9 with TRBJ2-6; tentative D call: TRBD1 (6 bases). This CDR3 is 17 amino acids long. Trimming removed 0 bases from V and 0 bases from J, with 10 bases in between. CDR1 is SGDLS, CDR2 YYNGEE, per germline. The CDR3 reads CASSVDGTNSGANVLTF. The CDR3, as DNA: TGTGCCAGCAGCGTAGATGGGACAAACTCTGGGGCCAACGTCCTGACTTTC.

This clonotype was recorded many times. The chain combines TRBV9 with TRBJ2-1; 10 nucleotides align to TRBD2. The CDR3 spans 15 residues. CDR1 is SGDLS, CDR2 YYNGEE, per germline. After removal of 1 base from V and 6 bases from J, the junction contained 4 bases not matched to a gene. The CDR3 DNA sequence: TGTGCCAGCAGCGTAACTAGCGGGGTCGGCAATGAGCAGTTCTTC. Translation: CASSVTSGVGNEQFF.

The sample holds many counts of this clonotype. The genes are TRBV9 and TRBJ2-5; D might be TRBD2 (5 bases). The CDR3 spans 13 residues. Germline CDR1 is SGDLS and CDR2 is YYNGEE. V gave up 0 bases and J gave up 5 bases, with 8 bases separating them. In DNA, the CDR3 is TGTGCCAGCAGCGTAGAAGGGAGTGAGACCCAGTACTTC. Translation: CASSVEGSETQYF. Full variable domain (outside the CDR3, taken from reference TRBV9 and TRBJ2-5): DSGVTQTPKHLITATGQRVTLRCSPRSGDLSVYWYQQSLDQGLQFLIQYYNGEERAKGNILERFSAQQFPDLHSELNLSSLELGDSALYFCASSVEGSETQYFGPGTRLLVL.

This clonotype was picked up many times. The chain employs TRBV9 and TRBJ2-2; D unresolved. The germline V and J ends were trimmed by 0 bases and 5 bases, with 8 bases remaining between them. The CDR3 sequence is 14 residues long. Looked up from germline, CDR1 is SGDLS and CDR2 is YYNGEE. DNA of the CDR3: TGTGCCAGCAGCGTAGATGGTGAAACCGGGGAGCTGTTTTTT. Protein sequence: CASSVDGETGELFF.

In this sample, this clonotype turned up many times. This rearrangement joins TRBV9 to TRBJ1-1, with D maybe TRBD1 (6 bases). The CDR3 consists of 15 residues. Germline assignment: CDR1 SGDLS and CDR2 YYNGEE. V lost 4 bases and J lost 0, with 13 bases in between. CDR3: CASSPGGPLNTEAFF. CDR3 in DNA: TGTGCCAGCAGCCCTGGGGGGCCCCTGAACACTGAAGCTTTCTTT.

In this sample, this clonotype turned up many times. The chain carries TRBV9 and TRBJ2-2, with TRBD1 matching 8 bases. The length of the CDR3 is 14 residues. Germline-derived CDR1 and CDR2 are SGDLS and YYNGEE. V dropped 4 bases and J dropped 6; count of bases not matched to a gene: 5. The CDR3 coding sequence is TGTGCCAGCAGCTCATCAGGGGGCCCCGGGGAGCTGTTTTTT. It specifies CASSSSGGPGELFF. Using reference TRBV9 and TRBJ2-2 for the parts outside the CDR3, the full variable domain is DSGVTQTPKHLITATGQRVTLRCSPRSGDLSVYWYQQSLDQGLQFLIQYYNGEERAKGNILERFSAQQFPDLHSELNLSSLELGDSALYFCASSSSGGPGELFFGEGSRLTVL.

This clonotype was detected many times. The chain links TRBV9 to TRBJ1-3; D unresolved. CDR1 and CDR2 (germline): SGDLS, YYNGEE. CDR3 length equals 16 residues. Trimming removed 1 base from V and 0 bases from J, with 11 bases in between. CDR3 loop: CASSVSADYSGNTIYF. Written as DNA, the CDR3 is TGTGCCAGCAGCGTATCCGCCGACTACTCTGGAAACACCATATATTTT.

This clonotype was counted ten times or more. The J gene is TRBJ2-1, the V gene TRBV9; 9 bases are a match to TRBD2. The junction had 13 bases not matched to a gene; V was cut back by 4 bases and J by 8 bases. CDR1 is SGDLS and CDR2 is YYNGEE in the germline V gene. This CDR3 contains 16 residues. The CDR3 DNA follows: TGTGCCAGCAGCCCGAGACTAGCGGACGTTAAGGATGAGCAGTTCTTC. Protein: CASSPRLADVKDEQFF.

In this sample, this clonotype turned up many times. This rearrangement joins TRBV9 to TRBJ2-7, with D perhaps TRBD2 (7 bases). CDR3 length: 17 amino acids. Trimming shortened V by 0 bases and J by 1 base, and 17 bases separated the two germline ends. Germline V gene lookup returns CDR1 SGDLS and CDR2 YYNGEE. CDR3 nucleotides: TGTGCCAGCAGCGTAGGAGGGGGGGGGACGGATTCCTACGAGCAGTACTTC. Residues: CASSVGGGGTDSYEQYF.

This clonotype was observed many times. This rearrangement joins TRBV9 to TRBJ1-4; D possibly corresponds to TRBD1 (5 bases). Trimming stripped 4 bases from V and 8 bases from J, with 15 bases between. Germline-derived CDR1 and CDR2 are SGDLS and YYNGEE. The CDR3 is 14 amino acids. CDR3 region: CASSLGLLGEKLFF. The DNA for the CDR3 is TGTGCCAGCAGCTTGGGACTCCTAGGAGAAAAACTGTTTTTT.

The CDR3 spells CASSVEFQGSTDTQYF. The CDR3 bases are TGTGCCAGCAGCGTAGAATTCCAGGGCTCCACAGATACGCAGTATTTT. The chain links TRBV9 to TRBJ2-3; possibly TRBD1 for D (5 bases). CDR3 length: 16 residues. Trimming pared 0 bases from V and 2 bases from J, leaving 13 bases between. Germline-derived CDR1 and CDR2 are SGDLS and YYNGEE. Using reference TRBV9 and TRBJ2-3 for the parts outside the CDR3, the full variable domain is DSGVTQTPKHLITATGQRVTLRCSPRSGDLSVYWYQQSLDQGLQFLIQYYNGEERAKGNILERFSAQQFPDLHSELNLSSLELGDSALYFCASSVEFQGSTDTQYFGPGTRLTVL.

This clonotype is categorized as medium-sized. The chain combines TRBV9 with TRBJ1-2, with 8 bases aligning to TRBD1. The CDR3 spans 16 residues. Germline values: CDR1 SGDLS, CDR2 YYNGEE. Trimming removed 7 bases from V and 5 bases from J; junction bases left unmatched: 16. CDR3 amino acids: CASDGGQGEEPYGYTF. In DNA, the CDR3 is TGTGCCAGCGACGGTGGACAGGGAGAAGAACCATATGGCTACACCTTC. Drawing the rest from reference TRBV9 and TRBJ1-2, the complete variable domain is DSGVTQTPKHLITATGQRVTLRCSPRSGDLSVYWYQQSLDQGLQFLIQYYNGEERAKGNILERFSAQQFPDLHSELNLSSLELGDSALYFCASDGGQGEEPYGYTFGSGTRLTVV.

This clonotype has at least ten counts. V is TRBV9 and J is TRBJ1-1, with unresolved D. V lost 1 base, J lost 1 base, and 11 bases lay in between. The CDR3 covers 15 residues. Germline CDR1 SGDLS, CDR2 YYNGEE. CDR3 nucleotide sequence: TGTGCCAGCAGCGTATCAACGGGAGGGAACACTGAAGCTTTCTTT. It encodes CASSVSTGGNTEAFF.